The sequence of this TCR beta chain was determined in a study of shared clonotypes between healthy human individuals. This clone showed up just a few times. Germline V gene lookup returns CDR1 SGHTA and CDR2 FQGNSA. The CDR3 contains 12 residues. The assay ran at deep level. Repertoires were generated with immunoSEQ multiplex PCR, while TCRdb's copy carries only in-frame clones and drops some. The sample has some 1,100,000 clones; 75% to 85% are singletons. The sequenced material came from memory CD4+ T cells from PBMCs. Subset indicated: CD45RA-negative fraction. The chain employs TRBV7-2 and TRBJ2-5; D is uncertain. The last part of the DNA fits TRBJ2-7 better; the J call may be wrong. The sequence was collected from a man between 18 and 35 years old in good health. Some clones in this sample may be carry-over from other donors' samples. The CDR3 DNA reads as TGTGCCAGCAGCTTAGTGCAGCGCGAGCAGTACTTC. It is translated as CASSLVQREQYF.